Below, 32 T cell receptor beta chains from the same sample are listed, as sequenced in a study of cytomegalovirus exposure and HLA in healthy donors. Profiled with immunoSEQ multiplex PCR; TCRdb holds only in-frame clones, not every one. The sample shows 150,000 to 200,000 clones, roughly 86% of them seen only once. Input material: PBMCs. These receptors all stem from a man between 25 and 39 years old in good health and CMV-seropositive.

The rearrangement links TRBV29-1 to TRBJ2-1; D is uncertain. The CDR3 sequence is 11 residues long. CDR1 and CDR2 from the germline V gene are SQVTM and ANQGSEA. The V gene lost 3 bases and the J gene lost 9 bases, with 9 bases spanning the gap. The CDR3 nucleotides are TGCAGCGTTGAGAGTGGCGGTGAGCAGTTCTTC. This sequence encodes CSVESGGEQFF.

This chain links TRBV25-1 with TRBJ2-7; 10 nucleotides align to TRBD1. CDR1 and CDR2 from the germline V gene are MGHDK and SYGVNS. The CDR3 covers 15 residues. V lost 3 bases and J lost 1; bases outside the gene matches: 3. The CDR3 sequence: CASSDPGQGSYEQYF. The CDR3 DNA sequence: TGTGCCAGCAGTGACCCGGGACAGGGGTCCTACGAGCAGTACTTC.

The chain uses TRBV6-5 and TRBJ1-4; no clear D gene. V shed 2 bases and J shed 7 bases, with 8 bases lying between them. Germline lookup yields CDR1 MNHEY and CDR2 SVGAGI. The CDR3 runs to 13 residues. The CDR3 sequence: CASSYGLGEKLFF. The CDR3 DNA reads as TGTGCCAGCAGTTACGGGCTGGGTGAAAAACTGTTTTTT.

This chain links TRBV15 with TRBJ2-7, with 7 bases that match TRBD1. There are 16 residues in the CDR3. CDR1 is LNHNV, CDR2 YYDKDF, per germline (reference sequence). Trimming at V came to 2 bases and at J to 0 bases, leaving 7 bases not matched to a gene. The CDR3 region is CATSRPNRDSSYEQYF. CDR3 sequence (DNA): TGTGCCACCAGCAGACCTAACCGGGACAGCTCCTACGAGCAGTACTTC. Based on the CDR3 plus reference TRBV15 and TRBJ2-7, the full variable domain is DAMVIQNPRYQVTQFGKPVTLSCSQTLNHNVMYWYQQKSSQAPKLLFHYYDKDFNNEADTPDNFQSRRPNTSFCFLDIRSPGLGDTAMYLCATSRPNRDSSYEQYFGPGTRLTVT.

This clone came up once. V gene TRBV5-3 combines with J gene TRBJ1-1; D is undetermined. TRBV5-3 is an ORF; its function is uncertain. This CDR3 region has 14 residues. The CDR3 loop reads CAKTRTAMNTEAFF. CDR3 coding DNA: TGTGCGAAGACTAGGACCGCGATGAACACTGAAGCTTTCTTT.

The J gene is TRBJ2-5, the V gene TRBV6-5, with D perhaps TRBD1 (5 bases). The V end lost 6 bases, the J end lost 3 bases, and 14 bases lay between the germline ends. Germline V gene data show CDR1 as MNHEY and CDR2 as SVGAGI. This CDR3 has 14 amino acids. The CDR3 DNA is TGTGCCAGCAGGGGTTTAAGGGGCAAAGAGACCCAGTACTTC. This gives the protein CASRGLRGKETQYF.

This rearrangement joins TRBV6-1 to TRBJ2-7, with D possibly TRBD2 on 5 matching bases. Germline V gene sequence: CDR1 MNHNS, CDR2 SASEGT. Trimming cost V 3 bases and J 2 bases, with 11 bases left between them. The CDR3 contains 14 residues. This chain's CDR3 is CASSDRRGTYEQYF. In DNA form, the CDR3 reads TGTGCCAGCAGTGACCGGAGAGGGACCTACGAGCAGTACTTC.

The chain is built from TRBV7-9 and TRBJ1-2, with D possibly being TRBD1 (5 bases). With 5 bases removed from V and 12 bases from J, the gap between germline ends came to 22 bases. This CDR3 is 14 amino acids long. From germline, CDR1 is SEHNR and CDR2 FQNEAQ (reference sequence). CDR3 in amino acids: CASSHPPGVSGHTF. As DNA, the CDR3 is TGTGCCAGCAGCCATCCACCGGGGGTTTCGGGGCACACCTTC.

The V call is TRBV6-1, the J call TRBJ2-6, with a tentative D call TRBD1 (6 bases). Germline lookup yields CDR1 MNHNS and CDR2 SASEGT. The CDR3 consists of 19 residues. V dropped 3 bases and J dropped 0 bases, with 18 bases sitting between them. The CDR3 sequence is CASSESAGQSLSGANVLTF. CDR3 nucleotide sequence: TGTGCCAGCAGTGAGTCTGCAGGACAGTCCCTCTCTGGGGCCAACGTCCTGACTTTC.

The chain links TRBV5-1 to TRBJ2-5, with 7 bases matching TRBD2. The CDR3 consists of 14 residues. Trimming took 5 bases from V and 3 from J; bases not matched to a gene: 7. The germline gives CDR1 SGHRS, CDR2 YFSETQ. The CDR3 loop reads CASSTGRGEETQYF. In DNA, the CDR3 is TGCGCCAGCAGTACCGGACGGGGGGAAGAGACCCAGTACTTC. Complete variable domain (other parts from reference TRBV5-1 and TRBJ2-5): KAGVTQTPRYLIKTRGQQVTLSCSPISGHRSVSWYQQTPGQGLQFLFEYFSETQRNKGNFPGRFSGRQFSNSRSEMNVSTLELGDSALYLCASSTGRGEETQYFGPGTRLLVL.

The genes are TRBV28 and TRBJ2-3; D gene unclear. From germline, CDR1 is MDHEN and CDR2 SYDVKM. This CDR3 region has 15 residues. Trimming shortened V by 6 bases and J by 0 bases, and 13 bases separated the two germline ends. The DNA for the CDR3 is TGTGCCAGCAGCCCTGAACCTATTAGCACAGATACGCAGTATTTT. This gives the protein CASSPEPISTDTQYF.

This sequence joins TRBV4-1 and TRBJ1-1; no firm D call. The germline V and J ends were trimmed by 1 base and 1 base, with 7 bases remaining between them. CDR3 length equals 14 residues. The germline gives CDR1 MGHRA, CDR2 YSYEKL. The CDR3 reads CASSQVGENTEAFF. The CDR3 region has the DNA TGCGCCAGCAGCCAAGTTGGGGAGAACACTGAAGCTTTCTTT.

This clone was counted once. The chain joins TRBV9 to TRBJ2-7, with D hard to call. The length of the CDR3 is 14 residues. Germline V gives CDR1 SGDLS, CDR2 YYNGEE. The V end was cut by 0 bases, the J end by 2 bases, with 9 bases between. CDR3 protein: CASSVVDDPYEQYF. CDR3 in DNA: TGTGCCAGCAGCGTAGTAGACGACCCCTACGAGCAGTACTTC. The entire variable domain, with the rest obtained from reference TRBV9 and TRBJ2-7, is as follows: DSGVTQTPKHLITATGQRVTLRCSPRSGDLSVYWYQQSLDQGLQFLIQYYNGEERAKGNILERFSAQQFPDLHSELNLSSLELGDSALYFCASSVVDDPYEQYFGPGTRLTVT.

J is TRBJ2-7 and V is TRBV9; 7 positions match TRBD2. With 1 base clipped from V and 6 bases from J, the junction kept 7 bases outside the gene matches. The CDR3 loop spans 14 amino acids. From germline, CDR1 is SGDLS and CDR2 YYNGEE. Written as DNA, the CDR3 is TGTGCCAGCAGCGTATTGAGGGAGGGGAGCGAGCAGTACTTC. Translating gives CASSVLREGSEQYF.

J is TRBJ1-2 and V is TRBV4-1, with 10 bases matching TRBD1. The CDR3 runs to 16 residues. V dropped 3 bases and J dropped 8; count of bases not matched to a gene: 12. Germline loops: CDR1 MGHRA, CDR2 YSYEKL. CDR3 in amino acids: CASSQSTGQGLGGYTF. The CDR3 nucleotides are TGCGCCAGCAGCCAGTCCACGGGACAGGGGCTTGGAGGCTACACCTTC.

The rearrangement joins TRBV2 to TRBJ1-5; D gene ambiguous. CDR3 length equals 17 residues. The V end was cut by 3 bases, the J end by 0 bases, with 15 bases between. CDR1 and CDR2 from the germline V gene are SNHLY and FYNNEI. The CDR3 region has the DNA TGTGCCAGCAGTGATGGGATTTCTTTTTATAGCAATCAGCCCCAGCATTTT. It translates to CASSDGISFYSNQPQHF.

The chain employs TRBV15 and TRBJ2-7, with 7 bases fitting TRBD1. The CDR3 runs to 14 residues. Germline values: CDR1 LNHNV, CDR2 YYDKDF (reference sequence). With 2 bases clipped from V and 0 bases from J, the junction kept 1 base outside the gene matches. This CDR3 is CATSRRDSSYEQYF. The DNA of the CDR3 is TGTGCCACCAGCAGACGGGACAGCTCCTACGAGCAGTACTTC.

In this sample, this clone turned up many times. This chain's CDR3 is CASSYEEGANIEAFF. In DNA, the CDR3 is TGTGCCAGCAGTTACGAGGAGGGGGCCAACATAGAAGCTTTCTTT. V is TRBV28 and J is TRBJ1-1; 7 bases are shared with TRBD1. Trimming removed 4 bases from V and 8 bases from J; junction bases left unmatched: 13. CDR3 length: 15 residues. Germline CDR1 MDHEN, CDR2 SYDVKM.

This clone was picked up one time. The gene calls are TRBV18 and TRBJ2-5; TRBD1 or TRBD2 may be the D gene (5 bases each). Germline CDR1 KGHSH, CDR2 LQKENI. The CDR3 covers 15 residues. V dropped 2 bases and J dropped 0 bases, with 10 bases sitting between them. CDR3 amino acids: CASSPRLGDQETQYF. Written as DNA, the CDR3 is TGTGCCAGCTCACCAAGACTGGGGGACCAAGAGACCCAGTACTTC.

The chain uses TRBV5-4 and TRBJ1-5; 8 bases are shared with TRBD1. Trimming at V came to 4 bases and at J to 2 bases, leaving 2 bases not matched to a gene. The CDR3 loop spans 14 amino acids. The V gene's germline CDR1 is SGHNT and CDR2 YYREEE (reference sequence). CDR3 in amino acids: CASSQQGGNQPQHF. The CDR3, as DNA: TGTGCCAGCAGCCAACAGGGGGGCAATCAGCCCCAGCATTTT. Variable domain in full (rest from reference TRBV5-4 and TRBJ1-5): ETGVTQSPTHLIKTRGQQVTLRCSSQSGHNTVSWYQQALGQGPQFIFQYYREEENGRGNFPPRFSGLQFPNYSSELNVNALELDDSALYLCASSQQGGNQPQHFGDGTRLSIL.

This clone was observed once. The rearrangement joins TRBV9 to TRBJ2-1; 9 positions agree with TRBD2. The germline V gene has CDR1 SGDLS and CDR2 YYNGEE. With V trimmed by 0 bases and J by 7 bases, 5 bases remained unmatched. CDR3 size: 15 residues. The CDR3: CASSVVGGRVNEQFF. CDR3 bases: TGTGCCAGCAGCGTAGTGGGCGGGAGGGTGAATGAGCAGTTCTTC.

V is TRBV18 and J is TRBJ2-3; no reliable D call. The CDR3 extends over 13 amino acids. Per the germline V gene, CDR1 is KGHSH and CDR2 is LQKENI. The V end lost 3 bases, the J end lost 2 bases, and 6 bases lay between the germline ends. The CDR3 spells CASSPLLTDTQYF. The CDR3 bases are TGTGCCAGCTCACCCCTCCTCACAGATACGCAGTATTTT.

This clone was recorded only once. This same CDR3 is encoded by further DNA sequences in the sample. The V and J genes are TRBV7-9 and TRBJ1-2; 7 nucleotides align to TRBD1. This CDR3 has 13 amino acids. Germline V gene lookup returns CDR1 SEHNR and CDR2 FQNEAQ (reference sequence). V was clipped by 5 bases and J by 5 bases; unmatched bases: 5. Here the CDR3 reads CASSPGTAYGYTF. CDR3 in DNA: TGTGCCAGCAGCCCCGGGACAGCATATGGCTACACCTTC.

The CDR3 spells CASSAGTGYERAFF. Here the CDR3 DNA reads TGTGCCAGCAGCGCAGGGACAGGGTACGAACGGGCTTTCTTT. The V gene is TRBV5-6, the J gene TRBJ1-1; TRBD1 matches 9 bases. CDR1 is SGHDT, CDR2 YYEEEE, per germline. After removal of 4 bases from V and 11 bases from J, the junction contained 12 bases not matched to a gene. The CDR3 runs to 14 residues.

This sequence joins TRBV28 and TRBJ1-5; D ambiguous. The CDR3 covers 15 residues. Germline CDR1 is MDHEN and CDR2 is SYDVKM. The V and J ends lost 4 bases and 2 bases respectively, with 12 bases between them. CDR3 region: CASSSGVLGNQPQHF. In DNA, the CDR3 is TGTGCCAGCAGTTCTGGGGTTCTCGGCAATCAGCCCCAGCATTTT.

V gene TRBV6-5 combines with J gene TRBJ2-7; no clear D gene. Per germline, CDR1 MNHEY and CDR2 SVGAGI. V shed 3 bases and J shed 0 bases, with 9 bases lying between them. The CDR3 extends over 14 amino acids. This CDR3 reads CASSYGDLSYEQYF. As DNA, the CDR3 is TGTGCCAGCAGTTATGGTGACCTCTCCTACGAGCAGTACTTC.

V usage is TRBV6-6 and J usage is TRBJ1-6, with D hard to call. V lost 7 bases and J lost 7, with 8 bases in between. Germline-derived CDR1 and CDR2 are MNHNY and SVGAGI (reference sequence). This CDR3 has 12 amino acids. CDR3 bases: TGTGCCAGCACCTCCTTCAATTCACCCCTCCACTTT. It is translated as CASTSFNSPLHF.

J is TRBJ2-1 and V is TRBV27; 10 bases map to TRBD2. The germline gives CDR1 MNHEY, CDR2 SMNVEV (reference sequence). The CDR3 runs to 14 residues. V was pared by 2 bases and J by 9 bases, with 4 bases of the junction left unmatched. The CDR3 nucleotides are TGTGCCAGCAGTTTACTAGCGGGAGAGGGTGAGCAGTTCTTC. This gives the protein CASSLLAGEGEQFF.

J is TRBJ2-6 and V is TRBV4-2; a possible D gene is TRBD1 (7 bases). Per germline, CDR1 LGHNA and CDR2 YNFKEQ. This CDR3 is 19 amino acids long. Between the trimmed V and J ends, which lost 0 bases and 0 bases, there was a span of 15 bases. The CDR3 coding sequence is TGTGCCAGCAGCCAAGAGCGGGACAGTAGCTTCTCTGGGGCCAACGTCCTGACTTTC. Its protein is CASSQERDSSFSGANVLTF.

The chain is built from TRBV5-4 and TRBJ2-7; D is unresolved. The CDR3 runs to 14 residues. CDR1 SGHNT and CDR2 YYREEE come from the germline V gene (reference sequence). V was clipped by 4 bases and J by 6 bases, with 17 bases between them. The CDR3 loop is CASSKEAWISEQYF. DNA for the CDR3: TGTGCCAGCAGCAAAGAAGCCTGGATATCCGAGCAGTACTTC.

V and J are TRBV9 and TRBJ2-1; D possibly corresponds to TRBD2 (6 bases). The CDR3 is 17 amino acids. Trimming took off 0 bases at V and 0 bases at J, with 13 bases between the two ends. The germline gives CDR1 SGDLS, CDR2 YYNGEE. CDR3 amino acids: CASSVEEGWSSYNEQFF. CDR3 sequence (DNA): TGTGCCAGCAGCGTAGAGGAGGGTTGGAGCTCCTACAATGAGCAGTTCTTC.

The chain links TRBV19 to TRBJ2-7; 15 positions match TRBD2. Germline CDR1 is LNHDA and CDR2 is SQIVND (reference sequence). The CDR3 totals 18 residues. V was pared by 5 bases and J by 1 base, with 9 bases of the junction left unmatched. The CDR3 loop reads CASSPYGTSGGTSYEQYF. In DNA form, the CDR3 reads TGTGCCAGTAGTCCTTACGGGACTAGCGGGGGGACATCCTACGAGCAGTACTTC. Combining the CDR3 with reference TRBV19 and TRBJ2-7 gives the whole variable domain DGGITQSPKYLFRKEGQNVTLSCEQNLNHDAMYWYRQDPGQGLRLIYYSQIVNDFQKGDIAEGYSVSREKKESFPLTVTSAQKNPTAFYLCASSPYGTSGGTSYEQYFGPGTRLTVT.